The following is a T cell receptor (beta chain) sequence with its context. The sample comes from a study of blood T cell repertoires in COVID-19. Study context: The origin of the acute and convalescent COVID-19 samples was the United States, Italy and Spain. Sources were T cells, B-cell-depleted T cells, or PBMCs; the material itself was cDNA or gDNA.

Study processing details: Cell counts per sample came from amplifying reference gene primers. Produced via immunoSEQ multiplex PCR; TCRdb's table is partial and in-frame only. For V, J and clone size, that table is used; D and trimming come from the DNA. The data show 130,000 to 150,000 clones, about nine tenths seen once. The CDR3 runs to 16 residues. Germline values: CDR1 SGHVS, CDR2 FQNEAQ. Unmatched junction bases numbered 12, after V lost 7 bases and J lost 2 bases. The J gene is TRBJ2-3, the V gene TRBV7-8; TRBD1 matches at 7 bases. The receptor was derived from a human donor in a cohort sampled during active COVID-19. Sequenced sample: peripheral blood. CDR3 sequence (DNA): TGTGCCAGCAACCCTAACCCAGGGGGTAACACAGATACGCAGTATTTT. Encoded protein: CASNPNPGGNTDTQYF.